These 18 T cell receptor beta chains came from one sample sequenced in a study of blood T cell repertoires in COVID-19. Only in-frame clones appear in the TCRdb table, and some are missing; sequencing was by immunoSEQ multiplex PCR. The table shows 300,000 to 400,000 clones, with roughly 85% occurring only once. Sequencing was performed on PBMCs or T cells enriched from blood (not recorded which). The receptors derive from a woman aged 25 to 39 who had been exposed to COVID-19.

The DNA of the CDR3 is TGTGCCAGCAGCCAGCCCCGGACAGGGGGGTACGCCTATAATTCACCCCTCCACTTT. Translation: CASSQPRTGGYAYNSPLHF. The chain carries TRBV3-1 (or the pseudogene TRBV3-2) and TRBJ1-6, with TRBD1 identical over 10 bases. Germline CDR1 reads LGHDT; CDR2 reads YNNKEL (reference sequence). The CDR3 consists of 19 residues. With V trimmed by 3 bases and J by 2 bases, 10 bases remained unmatched.

The CDR3 loop is CASRPGTGYGELFF. The DNA for the CDR3 is TGTGCCAGCAGGCCCGGGACAGGATACGGGGAGCTGTTTTTT. The rearrangement uses TRBV7-2 and TRBJ2-2, with 8 bases fitting TRBD1. V shed 6 bases and J 7 bases; nucleotides not matched to a gene: 7. CDR1 SGHTA and CDR2 FQGNSA come from the germline V gene. CDR3 length: 14 residues.

In regard to this clone: The limits of the CDR3 on the DNA are not certain, so only TCRdb's listed CDR3 is given. The rearrangement joins TRBV28 to TRBJ2-2; TRBD1 is taken as the D call from the table, unchecked against the DNA. The CDR3 is made up of 15 amino acids, end residues included. The germline CDR1 and CDR2 sequences are MDHEN and SYDVKM. The CDR3: CASSFLAGNTGELFF.

This clone was picked up one time. The chain uses TRBV11-1 and TRBJ2-3, with D possibly matching TRBD1 (5 bases). CDR1 is SGHAT, CDR2 FQDESV, per germline (reference sequence). The CDR3 covers 17 residues. Trimming removed 0 bases from V and 0 bases from J, with 13 bases in between. The CDR3 loop is CASSLARNRRSTDTQYF. CDR3 sequence (DNA): TGTGCCAGCAGCTTAGCAAGAAACAGGCGAAGCACAGATACGCAGTATTTT. Full variable domain (rest looked up from reference TRBV11-1 and TRBJ2-3): EAEVAQSPRYKITEKSQAVAFWCDPISGHATLYWYRQILGQGPELLVQFQDESVVDDSQLPKDRFSAERLKGVDSTLKIQPAELGDSAMYLCASSLARNRRSTDTQYFGPGTRLTVL.

The V gene is TRBV19, the J gene TRBJ1-6, with 8 bases fitting TRBD1. CDR3 length equals 14 residues. Looked up from germline, CDR1 is LNHDA and CDR2 is SQIVND (reference sequence). J was trimmed by 7 bases and V by 6 bases; bases with no gene match: 5. The CDR3 sequence: CASRPGQGNSPLHF. The CDR3 DNA reads TGTGCCAGTAGACCCGGACAGGGAAATTCACCCCTCCACTTT.

The chain employs TRBV18 and TRBJ2-1; 7 bases are a match to TRBD1. The trim removed 5 bases at V and 9 bases at J, leaving 13 bases unmatched. The CDR3 is 15 residues long. CDR1 is KGHSH and CDR2 is LQKENI in the germline V gene. Here the CDR3 DNA reads TGTGCCAGCTCATCTAGTCTGACAGGGTCTGGTGAGCAGTTCTTC. Translated: CASSSSLTGSGEQFF. Full variable domain (missing parts from reference TRBV18 and TRBJ2-1): NAGVMQNPRHLVRRRGQEARLRCSPMKGHSHVYWYRQLPEEGLKFMVYLQKENIIDESGMPKERFSAEFPKEGPSILRIQQVVRGDSAAYFCASSSSLTGSGEQFFGPGTRLTVL.

This clone was seen a single time. V and J are TRBV28 and TRBJ1-2; 8 nucleotides agree with TRBD1. After removal of 5 bases from V and 6 bases from J, the junction contained 11 bases not matched to a gene. From germline, CDR1 is MDHEN and CDR2 SYDVKM. The CDR3 spans 15 residues. CDR3 region: CASSPISQGANGYTF. As DNA, the CDR3 is TGTGCCAGCAGTCCCATTAGTCAGGGGGCCAATGGCTACACCTTC.

The genes are TRBV6-6 and TRBJ2-6, with 13 bases aligning to TRBD2. The CDR3 contains 16 residues. Germline CDR1 and CDR2: MNHNY and SVGAGI (reference sequence). V trimming: 6 bases; J trimming: 2 bases; junction bases outside the gene matches: 1. As DNA, the CDR3 is TGTGCCAGCAGGGGGACTAGCGGGACTGGGGCCAACGTCCTGACTTTC. Translated: CASRGTSGTGANVLTF.

The rearrangement links TRBV7-3 to TRBJ2-1; 7 bases line up with TRBD1. The germline V gene encodes CDR1 SGHTA and CDR2 FQGTGA. V lost 5 bases, J lost 7 bases, and 5 bases stayed unmatched. CDR3 length: 13 residues. CDR3 residues: CASSPGQENEQFF. CDR3 DNA: TGTGCCAGCAGCCCCGGACAGGAAAATGAGCAGTTCTTC. The full variable domain, its missing parts supplied by reference TRBV7-3 and TRBJ2-1, is GAGVSQTPSNKVTEKGKYVELRCDPISGHTALYWYRQSLGQGPEFLIYFQGTGAADDSGLPNDRFFAVRPEGSVSTLKIQRTERGDSAVYLCASSPGQENEQFFGPGTRLTVL.

The chain joins TRBV2 to TRBJ1-4, with 7 bases that match TRBD1. CDR3 size: 13 residues. Losses at the gene ends were 4 bases for V and 7 bases for J; bases not matched to a gene: 3. The germline CDR1 and CDR2 sequences are SNHLY and FYNNEI. CDR3 protein: CASSGQGAEKLFF. For the CDR3, the DNA is TGTGCCAGCAGTGGACAGGGAGCTGAAAAACTGTTTTTT. The full variable domain, with the rest looked up from reference TRBV2 and TRBJ1-4, is EPEVTQTPSHQVTQMGQEVILRCVPISNHLYFYWYRQILGQKVEFLVSFYNNEISEKSEIFDDQFSVERPDGSNFTLKIRSTKLEDSAMYFCASSGQGAEKLFFGSGTQLSVL.

The chain carries TRBV6-1 and TRBJ2-3; no clear D gene. The V gene lost 3 bases and the J gene lost 0 bases, with 10 bases spanning the gap. From germline, CDR1 is MNHNS and CDR2 SASEGT. The CDR3 loop spans 15 amino acids. The CDR3 reads CASSEASYSTDTQYF. The CDR3 coding sequence is TGTGCCAGCAGTGAGGCATCTTATAGCACAGATACGCAGTATTTT.

This clone occurred once. This rearrangement joins TRBV28 to TRBJ2-7, with 11 bases lining up with TRBD2. The trim removed 7 bases at V and 6 bases at J, leaving 17 bases unmatched. From germline, CDR1 is MDHEN and CDR2 SYDVKM. The CDR3 sequence is 17 residues long. The CDR3 nucleotides are TGTGCCAGCACCGTCTCTGGGCTAGCGGGAGGCCTTGTCGAGCAGTACTTC. Translation gives CASTVSGLAGGLVEQYF.

The chain carries TRBV7-8 and TRBJ1-5; unclear D gene. V dropped 8 bases and J dropped 5 bases, with 19 bases sitting between them. CDR1 is SGHVS, CDR2 FQNEAQ, per germline. This CDR3 region has 15 residues. CDR3 nucleotides: TGTGCCAGCCGAATTACCGGGCAGAGGGATCAGCCCCAGCATTTT. Translated, it gives CASRITGQRDQPQHF.

This chain connects TRBV7-3 to TRBJ2-3; D is unresolved. Germline V gives CDR1 SGHTA, CDR2 FQGTGA. V was trimmed by 2 bases and J by 4 bases, leaving 10 bases between them. CDR3 length equals 14 residues. The CDR3 nucleotides are TGTGCCAGCAGCTTACAGGCAGCCCCAGATACGCAGTATTTT. As protein: CASSLQAAPDTQYF.

This rearrangement joins TRBV5-1 to TRBJ2-7; unclear D gene. The CDR3 consists of 13 residues. Germline V CDR1 and CDR2: SGHRS, YFSETQ. Trimming took 4 bases from V and 6 from J, leaving 14 bases between them. The CDR3 protein is CASSALGASEQYF. CDR3 nucleotides: TGCGCCAGCAGCGCGCTAGGCGCGTCCGAGCAGTACTTC.

CDR3 residues: CASGLFPSDTQYF. CDR3 DNA sequence: TGTGCCAGCGGACTCTTCCCATCGGATACGCAGTATTTT. The chain is built from TRBV27 and TRBJ2-3; maybe TRBD2 (5 bases). Germline V gives CDR1 MNHEY, CDR2 SMNVEV (reference sequence). CDR3 length: 13 residues. The V gene lost 8 bases and the J gene lost 6 bases, with 15 bases spanning the gap.

This chain joins TRBV4-3 and TRBJ2-1; TRBD2 matches at 9 bases. After removal of 1 base from V and 8 bases from J, the junction contained 6 bases not matched to a gene. Germline CDR1 and CDR2: LGHNA and YSLEER. The CDR3 is 15 residues long. This CDR3 is CASSQGTSVGHEQFF. The CDR3 DNA sequence: TGCGCCAGCAGCCAAGGGACTAGCGTAGGCCATGAGCAGTTCTTC.

The chain employs TRBV7-2 and TRBJ1-1; the D gene is possibly TRBD1 (5 bases). V gave up 4 bases and J gave up 1 base, with 16 bases separating them. CDR1 is SGHTA and CDR2 is FQGNSA in the germline V gene. The CDR3 has 16 residues. CDR3 bases: TGTGCCAGCAGCTCCAAAATGGGGGGATCGAACACTGAAGCTTTCTTT. As protein: CASSSKMGGSNTEAFF.